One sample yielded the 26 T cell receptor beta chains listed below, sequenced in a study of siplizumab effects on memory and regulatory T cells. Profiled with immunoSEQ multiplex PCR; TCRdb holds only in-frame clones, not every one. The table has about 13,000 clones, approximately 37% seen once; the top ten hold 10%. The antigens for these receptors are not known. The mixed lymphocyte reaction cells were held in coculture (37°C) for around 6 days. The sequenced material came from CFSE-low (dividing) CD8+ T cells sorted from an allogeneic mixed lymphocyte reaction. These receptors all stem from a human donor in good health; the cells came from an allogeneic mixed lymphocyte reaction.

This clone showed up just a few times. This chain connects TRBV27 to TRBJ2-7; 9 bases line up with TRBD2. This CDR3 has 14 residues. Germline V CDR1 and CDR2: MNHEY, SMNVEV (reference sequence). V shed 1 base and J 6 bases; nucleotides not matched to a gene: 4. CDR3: CASSLLAGDLEQYF. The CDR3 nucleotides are TGTGCCAGCAGTTTATTAGCGGGAGATCTCGAGCAGTACTTC.

CDR3: CSVEVQGYEQYF. The CDR3 DNA reads TGCAGCGTTGAAGTCCAGGGCTACGAGCAGTACTTC. The chain is built from TRBV29-1 and TRBJ2-7, with a weak D call TRBD1 (5 bases). CDR1 is SQVTM and CDR2 is ANQGSEA in the germline V gene. This CDR3 region has 12 residues. The ends were cut back, 1 base at V and 3 bases at J, with 7 bases in the middle.

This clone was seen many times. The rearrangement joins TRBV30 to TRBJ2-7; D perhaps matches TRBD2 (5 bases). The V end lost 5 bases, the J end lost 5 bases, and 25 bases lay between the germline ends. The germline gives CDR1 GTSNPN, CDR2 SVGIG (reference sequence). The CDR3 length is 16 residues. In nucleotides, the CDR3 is TGTGCCTGGGCTCCACCCGGCGGTAGCGAAAGGAACGAGCAGTACTTC. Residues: CAWAPPGGSERNEQYF.

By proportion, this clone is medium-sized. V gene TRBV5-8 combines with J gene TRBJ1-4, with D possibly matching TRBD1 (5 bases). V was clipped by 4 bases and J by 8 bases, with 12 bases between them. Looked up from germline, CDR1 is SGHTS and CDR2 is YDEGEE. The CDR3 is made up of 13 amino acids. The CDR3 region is CASSIPNREKLFF. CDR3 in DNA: TGTGCCAGCAGCATACCTAACAGGGAAAAACTGTTTTTT.

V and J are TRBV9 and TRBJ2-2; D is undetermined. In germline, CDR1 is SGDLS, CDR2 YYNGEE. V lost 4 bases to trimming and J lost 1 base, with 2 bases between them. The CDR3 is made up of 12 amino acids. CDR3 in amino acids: CASSLNTGELFF. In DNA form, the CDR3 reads TGTGCCAGCAGCCTGAACACCGGGGAGCTGTTTTTT.

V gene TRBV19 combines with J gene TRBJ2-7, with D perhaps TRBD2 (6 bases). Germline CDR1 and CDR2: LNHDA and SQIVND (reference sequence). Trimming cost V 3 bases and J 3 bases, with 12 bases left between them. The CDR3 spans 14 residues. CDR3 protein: CASSMFGGGYEQYF. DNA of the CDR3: TGTGCCAGTAGTATGTTCGGGGGAGGCTACGAGCAGTACTTC.

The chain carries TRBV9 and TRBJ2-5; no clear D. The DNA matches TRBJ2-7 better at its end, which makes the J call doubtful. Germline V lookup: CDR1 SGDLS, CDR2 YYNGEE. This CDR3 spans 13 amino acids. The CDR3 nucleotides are TGTGCCAGCAGCGTAGAGGGTTTCGACGAGCAGTACTTC. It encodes CASSVEGFDEQYF.

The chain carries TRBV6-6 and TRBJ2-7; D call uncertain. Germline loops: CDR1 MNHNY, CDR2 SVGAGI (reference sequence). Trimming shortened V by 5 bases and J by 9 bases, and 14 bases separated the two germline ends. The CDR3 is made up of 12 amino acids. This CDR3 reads CASSPPSSGQYF. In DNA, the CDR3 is TGTGCCAGCAGTCCCCCCTCCTCGGGGCAGTACTTC.

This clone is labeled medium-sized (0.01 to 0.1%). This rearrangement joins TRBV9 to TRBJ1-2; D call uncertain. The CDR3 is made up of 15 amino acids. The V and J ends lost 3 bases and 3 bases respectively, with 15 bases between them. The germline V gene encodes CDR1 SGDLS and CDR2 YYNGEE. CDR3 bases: TGTGCCAGCAGCGCCATTAGGGCTCCCTACTATGGCTACACCTTC. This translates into CASSAIRAPYYGYTF.

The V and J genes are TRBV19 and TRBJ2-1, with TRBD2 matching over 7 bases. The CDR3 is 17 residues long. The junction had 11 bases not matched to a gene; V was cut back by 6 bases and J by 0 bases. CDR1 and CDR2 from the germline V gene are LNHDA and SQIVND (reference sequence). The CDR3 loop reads CASSPLSGSSSYNEQFF. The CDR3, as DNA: TGTGCCAGTAGCCCACTTAGCGGGTCGTCCTCCTACAATGAGCAGTTCTTC.

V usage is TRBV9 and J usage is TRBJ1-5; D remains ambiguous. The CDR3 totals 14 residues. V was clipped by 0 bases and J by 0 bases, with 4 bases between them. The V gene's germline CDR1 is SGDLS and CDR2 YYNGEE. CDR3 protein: CASSVGLSNQPQHF. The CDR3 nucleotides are TGTGCCAGCAGCGTAGGACTTAGCAATCAGCCCCAGCATTTT.

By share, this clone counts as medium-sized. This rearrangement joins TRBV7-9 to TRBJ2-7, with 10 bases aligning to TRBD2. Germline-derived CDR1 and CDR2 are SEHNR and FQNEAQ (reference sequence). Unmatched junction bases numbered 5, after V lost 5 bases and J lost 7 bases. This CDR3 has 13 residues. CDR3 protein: CASSDGLAVEQYF. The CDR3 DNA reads TGTGCCAGCAGCGACGGACTAGCGGTTGAGCAGTACTTC.

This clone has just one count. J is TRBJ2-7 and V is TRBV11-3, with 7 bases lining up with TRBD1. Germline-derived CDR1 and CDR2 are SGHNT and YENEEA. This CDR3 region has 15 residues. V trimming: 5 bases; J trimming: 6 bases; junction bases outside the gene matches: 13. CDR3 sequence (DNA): TGTGCCAGCAGCGAGATGACAGGGTCGCTAGGCGAGCAGTACTTC. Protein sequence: CASSEMTGSLGEQYF.

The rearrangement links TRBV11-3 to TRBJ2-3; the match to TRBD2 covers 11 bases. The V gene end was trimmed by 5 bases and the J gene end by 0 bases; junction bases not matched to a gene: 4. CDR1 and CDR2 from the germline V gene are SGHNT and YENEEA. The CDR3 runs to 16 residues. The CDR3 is CASSPRLAGSTDTQYF. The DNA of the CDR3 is TGTGCCAGCAGCCCGAGACTAGCGGGGAGCACAGATACGCAGTATTTT. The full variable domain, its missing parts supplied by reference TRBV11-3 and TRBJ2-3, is EAGVVQSPRYKIIEKKQPVAFWCNPISGHNTLYWYLQNLGQGPELLIRYENEEAVDDSQLPKDRFSAERLKGVDSTLKIQPAELGDSAVYLCASSPRLAGSTDTQYFGPGTRLTVL.

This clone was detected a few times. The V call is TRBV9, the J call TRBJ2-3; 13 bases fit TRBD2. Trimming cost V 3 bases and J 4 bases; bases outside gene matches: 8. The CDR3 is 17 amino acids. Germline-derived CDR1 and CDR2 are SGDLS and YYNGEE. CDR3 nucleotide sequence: TGTGCCAGCAGCGAAAGTCGGACTAGCGGGAGCGCAGATACGCAGTATTTT. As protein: CASSESRTSGSADTQYF.

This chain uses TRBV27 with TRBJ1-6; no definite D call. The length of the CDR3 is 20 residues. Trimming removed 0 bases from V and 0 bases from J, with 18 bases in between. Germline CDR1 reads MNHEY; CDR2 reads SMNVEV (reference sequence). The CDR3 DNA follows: TGTGCCAGCAGTTTATCCCGGAGCCCTAAGTTCGGCTCCTATAATTCACCCCTCCACTTT. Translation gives CASSLSRSPKFGSYNSPLHF.

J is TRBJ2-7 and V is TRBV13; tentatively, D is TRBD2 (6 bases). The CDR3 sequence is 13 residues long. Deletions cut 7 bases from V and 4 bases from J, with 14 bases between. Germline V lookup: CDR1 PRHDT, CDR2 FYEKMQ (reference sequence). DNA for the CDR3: TGTGCCAGCACCATAACGGGGGATTACGAGCAGTACTTC. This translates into CASTITGDYEQYF.

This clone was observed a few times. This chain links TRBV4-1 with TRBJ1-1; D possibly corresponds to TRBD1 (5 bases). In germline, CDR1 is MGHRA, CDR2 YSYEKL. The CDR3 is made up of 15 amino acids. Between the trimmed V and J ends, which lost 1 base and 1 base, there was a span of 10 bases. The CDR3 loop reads CASSQVGHGNTEAFF. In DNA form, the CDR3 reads TGCGCCAGCAGCCAAGTCGGACACGGGAACACTGAAGCTTTCTTT.

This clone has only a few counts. The CDR3 DNA reads as TGCAGTGCCAGGACAGGGGATGAGCAGTTCTTC. Amino acid sequence: CSARTGDEQFF. The chain joins TRBV20-1 to TRBJ2-1; 9 bases fit TRBD1. The trim removed 6 bases at V and 8 bases at J, leaving 2 bases unmatched. This CDR3 is 11 amino acids long. The germline V gene has CDR1 DFQATT and CDR2 SNEGSKA (reference sequence).

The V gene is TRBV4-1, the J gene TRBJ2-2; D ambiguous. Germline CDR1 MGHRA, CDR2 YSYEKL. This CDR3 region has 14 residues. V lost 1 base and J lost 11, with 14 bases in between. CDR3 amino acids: CASSQGLRVSELFF. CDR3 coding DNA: TGCGCCAGCAGCCAAGGTCTCCGGGTCTCAGAGCTGTTTTTT.

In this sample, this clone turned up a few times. CDR3 protein: CASSLATGGPYEQYF. CDR3 DNA sequence: TGTGCCAGCAGTTTAGCGACAGGGGGGCCCTACGAGCAGTACTTC. The rearrangement links TRBV27 to TRBJ2-7, with 9 bases fitting TRBD1. The CDR3 has 15 amino acids. V gave up 2 bases and J gave up 2 bases; unmatched junction bases: 4. Germline values: CDR1 MNHEY, CDR2 SMNVEV (reference sequence).

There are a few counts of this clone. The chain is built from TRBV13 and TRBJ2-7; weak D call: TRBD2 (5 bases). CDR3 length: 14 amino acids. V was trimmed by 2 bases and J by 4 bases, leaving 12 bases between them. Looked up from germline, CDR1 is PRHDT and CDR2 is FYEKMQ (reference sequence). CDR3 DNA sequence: TGTGCCAGCAGCTTACAGATGAGGAGGTACGAGCAGTACTTC. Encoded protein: CASSLQMRRYEQYF.

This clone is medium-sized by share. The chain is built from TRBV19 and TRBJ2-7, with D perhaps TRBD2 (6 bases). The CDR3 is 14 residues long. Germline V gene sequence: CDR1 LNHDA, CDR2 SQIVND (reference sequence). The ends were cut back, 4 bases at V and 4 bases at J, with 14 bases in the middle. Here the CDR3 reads CASSTGLARYEQYF. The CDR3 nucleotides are TGTGCCAGTAGTACGGGGCTAGCGAGATACGAGCAGTACTTC.

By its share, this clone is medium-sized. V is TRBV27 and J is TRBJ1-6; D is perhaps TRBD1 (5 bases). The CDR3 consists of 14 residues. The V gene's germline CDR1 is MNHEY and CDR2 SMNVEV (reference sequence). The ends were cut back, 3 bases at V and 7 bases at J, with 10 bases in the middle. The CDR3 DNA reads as TGTGCCAGCAGTTTTGGGGGGGACAATTCACCCCTCCACTTT. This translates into CASSFGGDNSPLHF.

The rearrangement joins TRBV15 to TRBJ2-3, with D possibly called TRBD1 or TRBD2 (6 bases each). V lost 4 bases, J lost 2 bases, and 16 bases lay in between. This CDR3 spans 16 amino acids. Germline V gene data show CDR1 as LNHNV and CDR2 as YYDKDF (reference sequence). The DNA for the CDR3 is TGTGCCACCAGCACCGAGCGCGGGACATACACAGATACGCAGTATTTT. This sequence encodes CATSTERGTYTDTQYF. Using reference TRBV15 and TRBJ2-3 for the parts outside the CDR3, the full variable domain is DAMVIQNPRYQVTQFGKPVTLSCSQTLNHNVMYWYQQKSSQAPKLLFHYYDKDFNNEADTPDNFQSRRPNTSFCFLDIRSPGLGDTAMYLCATSTERGTYTDTQYFGPGTRLTVL.

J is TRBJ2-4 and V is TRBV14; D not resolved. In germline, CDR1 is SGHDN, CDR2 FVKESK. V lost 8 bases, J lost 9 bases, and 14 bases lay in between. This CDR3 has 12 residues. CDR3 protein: CASGRASTIQYF. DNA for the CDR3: TGTGCCAGCGGTAGGGCCAGCACCATTCAGTACTTC.